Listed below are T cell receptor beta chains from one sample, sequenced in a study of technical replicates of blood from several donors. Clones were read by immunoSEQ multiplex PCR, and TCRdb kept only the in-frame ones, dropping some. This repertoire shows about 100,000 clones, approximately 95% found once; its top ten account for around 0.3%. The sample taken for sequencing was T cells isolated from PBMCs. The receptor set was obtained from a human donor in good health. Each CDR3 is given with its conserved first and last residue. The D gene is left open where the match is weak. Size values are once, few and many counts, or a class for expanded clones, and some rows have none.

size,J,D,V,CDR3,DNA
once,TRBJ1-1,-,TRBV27,CASSLILGGSEAFF,TGTGCCAGCAGTTTAATCCTAGGCGGTTCTGAAGCTTTCTTT
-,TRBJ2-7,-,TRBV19,CASSIRTTYEQYF,TGTGCCAGTAGTATTAGAACCACCTACGAGCAGTACTTC
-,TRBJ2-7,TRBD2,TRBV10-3,CAISETSAGGSYEQYF,TGTGCCATCAGTGAGACTAGTGCGGGAGGATCCTACGAGCAGTACTTC
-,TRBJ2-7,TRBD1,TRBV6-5,CASSYFHRGVTYEQYF,TGTGCCAGCAGTTACTTCCACAGGGGTGTCACCTACGAGCAGTACTTC
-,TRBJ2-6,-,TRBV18,CASSPGAGRTSGANVLTF,TGTGCCAGCTCACCCGGAGCGGGTAGGACCTCTGGGGCCAACGTCCTGACTTTC
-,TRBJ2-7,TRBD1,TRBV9,CASSPTRGLPYEQYF,TGTGCCAGCAGCCCCACGAGGGGGCTACCCTACGAGCAGTACTTC
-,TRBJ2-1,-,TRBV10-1,CASSESRAGRDEQFF,TGCGCCAGCAGTGAGTCTCGGGCGGGAAGGGATGAGCAGTTCTTC
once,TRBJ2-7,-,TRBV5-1,CASSLAPAYEQYF,TGCGCCAGCAGCTTGGCCCCCGCCTACGAGCAGTACTTC
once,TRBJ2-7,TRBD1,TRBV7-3,CASSLMGTGGHEQYF,TGTGCCAGCAGCTTAATGGGGACAGGGGGACACGAGCAGTACTTC
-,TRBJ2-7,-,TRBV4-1,CASSQHTSSYEQYF,TGCGCCAGCAGCCAACACACGTCCTCCTACGAGCAGTACTTC
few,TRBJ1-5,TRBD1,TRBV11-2,CASSLDQGEQPQHF,TGTGCCAGCAGCTTAGACCAGGGGGAACAGCCCCAGCATTTT
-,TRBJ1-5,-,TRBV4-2,CASSQAREEPQHF,TGTGCCAGCAGCCAAGCCAGGGAGGAGCCCCAGCATTTT
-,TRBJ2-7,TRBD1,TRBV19,CATSLQGASYEQYF,TGTGCCACTTCCCTCCAGGGGGCCTCCTACGAGCAGTACTTC
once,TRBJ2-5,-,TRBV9,CASSRGGETQYF,TGTGCCAGCAGCCGAGGTGGGGAGACCCAGTACTTC
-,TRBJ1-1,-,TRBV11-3,CASSWGVGNTEAFF,TGTGCCAGCAGCTGGGGGGTGGGGAACACTGAAGCTTTCTTT
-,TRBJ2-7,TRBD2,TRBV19,CASSITSGVYEQYF,TGTGCCAGTAGTATTACTAGCGGGGTTTACGAGCAGTACTTC
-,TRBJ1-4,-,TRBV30,CAWSWLGTKDEKLFF,TGTGCCTGGAGTTGGTTAGGGACAAAGGATGAAAAACTGTTTTTT
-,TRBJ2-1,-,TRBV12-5,CASGLAGADEQFF,TGTGCTAGTGGTTTGGCAGGGGCGGATGAGCAGTTCTTC
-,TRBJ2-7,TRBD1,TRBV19,CASSMVDREQYF,TGTGCCAGTAGTATGGTGGACAGGGAGCAGTACTTC
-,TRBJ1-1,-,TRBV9,CASSVIKAVPEAFF,TGTGCCAGCAGCGTTATTAAGGCGGTCCCTGAAGCTTTCTTT
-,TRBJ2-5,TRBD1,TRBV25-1,CASGERQGQETQYF,TGTGCCAGCGGGGAGAGACAGGGGCAAGAGACCCAGTACTTC
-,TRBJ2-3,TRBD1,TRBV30,CAWKTGPSTDTQYF,TGTGCCTGGAAGACAGGGCCTAGCACAGATACGCAGTATTTT
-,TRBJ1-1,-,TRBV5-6,CASSLAPGFTNTEAFF,TGTGCCAGCAGCTTGGCCCCAGGGTTTACGAACACTGAAGCTTTCTTT
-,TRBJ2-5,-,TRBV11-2,CASSLGGTQETQYF,TGTGCCAGCAGCTTAGGAGGAACCCAAGAGACCCAGTACTTC
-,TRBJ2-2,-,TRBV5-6,CASSSIANSPAGELFF,TGTGCCAGCAGCTCAATTGCTAACTCCCCCGCCGGGGAGCTGTTTTTT
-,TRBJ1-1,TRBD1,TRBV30,CAWSGWDRGFTNTEAFF,TGTGCCTGGAGTGGGTGGGACAGGGGCTTCACGAACACTGAAGCTTTCTTT
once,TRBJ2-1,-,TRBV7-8,CASSLNGFNEQFF,TGTGCCAGCAGCTTAAACGGGTTCAATGAGCAGTTCTTC
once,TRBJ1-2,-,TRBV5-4,CASSGGLSVYGYTF,TGTGCCAGCAGCGGAGGACTGAGTGTCTATGGCTACACCTTC
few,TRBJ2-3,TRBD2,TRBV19,CASSIGGAGGTDTQYF,TGTGCCAGTAGTATCGGTGGAGCGGGAGGAACAGATACGCAGTATTTT
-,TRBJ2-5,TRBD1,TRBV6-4,CASSDPGQGRNSIQETQYF,TGTGCCAGCAGTGACCCGGGACAGGGAAGGAACTCTATCCAAGAGACCCAGTACTTC
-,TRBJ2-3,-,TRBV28,CASNAPGVNTQYF,TGTGCCAGCAACGCGCCAGGGGTAAATACGCAGTATTTT
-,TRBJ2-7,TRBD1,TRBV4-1,CASSQVGQGYEQYF,TGCGCCAGCAGCCAAGTGGGACAGGGATACGAGCAGTACTTC